The rows below give T cell receptor beta chains drawn from one sample of a study of cytomegalovirus exposure and HLA in healthy donors. Assay used: immunoSEQ multiplex PCR; TCRdb lists only in-frame clones, some missing. Of 130,000 or so clones listed, about 81% were seen once; the top ten hold about 1.8%. Material for sequencing was PBMCs. The source of these receptors is a man aged 35 to 55 in good health and CMV-seronegative. CDR3s include the opening cysteine and the closing phenylalanine or tryptophan. A D gene is named only where the DNA matches it firmly. Expanded clones are given a class, and other clones once, few, many or no size at all.

abundance,d_gene,v_gene,j_gene,CDR3nt,CDR3aa
once,NA,TRBV9,TRBJ2-1,TGTGCCAGCAGCGTAGGAAGTATTGGAACAGAATACAATGAGCAGTTCTTC,CASSVGSIGTEYNEQFF
NA,NA,TRBV6-5,TRBJ1-6,TGTGCCAGCAGTTACGGGGCCTCCTATAATTCACCCCTCCACTTT,CASSYGASYNSPLHF
NA,TRBD1,TRBV7-9,TRBJ2-7,TGTGCCAGCAGCTTTGTACCGGGACAGGGGCTGTACGAGCAGTACTTC,CASSFVPGQGLYEQYF
NA,TRBD2,TRBV4-3,TRBJ2-3,TGCGCCAGCAGCCAGAGGAGCGGGAGAACAGATACGCAGTATTTT,CASSQRSGRTDTQYF
NA,NA,TRBV20-1,TRBJ2-7,TGCAGTGCAGCCGATTACGAGCAGTACTTC,CSAADYEQYF
once,TRBD2,TRBV7-9,TRBJ2-5,TGTGCCAGCAGCTTAGTTTTGGCGGGGGGGCCGAAAGAGACCCAGTACTTC,CASSLVLAGGPKETQYF
NA,TRBD2,TRBV11-3,TRBJ2-2,TGTGCCAGCAGCCCCATGCTCGCGGGAGGTTCCACCGGGGAGCTGTTTTTT,CASSPMLAGGSTGELFF
NA,NA,TRBV18,TRBJ2-2,TGTGCCAGCTCACCACCAGGCCAGGGGATGAACACCGGGGAGCTGTTTTTT,CASSPPGQGMNTGELFF
NA,TRBD1,TRBV30,TRBJ2-1,TGTGCCTGGAGTAAGGGGCCGGGACAGACCTACAATGAGCAGTTCTTC,CAWSKGPGQTYNEQFF
NA,NA,TRBV7-2,TRBJ2-2,TGTGCCAGCAGCTTCGTTGGGGGGGCGGGCACCGGGGAGCTGTTTTTT,CASSFVGGAGTGELFF
NA,TRBD2,TRBV28,TRBJ2-5,TGTGCCAGCAGCCTTAGCGGGAGAGAAGAGACCCAGTACTTC,CASSLSGREETQYF
NA,TRBD1,TRBV10-3,TRBJ1-4,TGTGCCGCCGGGGACAGCTCTAATGAAAAACTGTTTTTT,CAAGDSSNEKLFF
NA,TRBD1,TRBV30,TRBJ2-4,TGTGCCTGGAGTAGACCCGCAACAGGGGATTGGAACAGTCAGTACTTC,CAWSRPATGDWNSQYF
NA,NA,TRBV19,TRBJ2-5,TGTGCCAGTAGTGGACAGTTCCAAGAGACCCAGTACTTC,CASSGQFQETQYF
NA,TRBD2,TRBV29-1,TRBJ2-1,TGCAGCGGGCTAACTAGCGGGCTCAACAATGAGCAGTTCTTC,CSGLTSGLNNEQFF
NA,TRBD1,TRBV27,TRBJ2-3,TGTGCCAGCAGAACGACAGGGGCTAGAGATACGCAGTATTTT,CASRTTGARDTQYF
NA,NA,TRBV27,TRBJ1-6,TGTGCCAGCAGTTTATTCCCCCGGGCCGGGGGTTCACCCCTCCACTTT,CASSLFPRAGGSPLHF
NA,NA,TRBV7-9,TRBJ1-2,TGTGCCAGCAGCCGGGACAATAATGGCTACACCTTC,CASSRDNNGYTF
NA,NA,TRBV7-2,TRBJ1-2,TGTGCCAGCAGCTTAAAACAGATAGGTGGCTACACCTTC,CASSLKQIGGYTF
NA,TRBD1,TRBV2,TRBJ2-7,TGTGCCAGCAGTCCCAGGGGGACCTACGAGCAGTACTTC,CASSPRGTYEQYF
NA,NA,TRBV27,TRBJ1-2,TGTGCCAGCAGTTTCTTCCCACCCAAAACAAGTCCTAACTATGGCTACACCTTC,CASSFFPPKTSPNYGYTF
NA,NA,TRBV21-1,TRBJ1-2,TGTGCCAGCAGCTCCCGTCAGGAAGGAGGCTACACCTTC,CASSSRQEGGYTF
NA,TRBD2,TRBV29-1,TRBJ2-1,TGCAGCGCTGTAGCGGGAGGGCCGCGCAATGAGCAGTTCTTC,CSAVAGGPRNEQFF
NA,NA,TRBV7-9,TRBJ1-1,TGTGCCAGCAGGGGTGAGGAGGGTGGCACTGAAGCTTTCTTT,CASRGEEGGTEAFF
once,NA,TRBV5-1,TRBJ2-1,TGCGCCAGCAGCTTAGAGTCCTACAATGAGCAGTTCTTC,CASSLESYNEQFF
NA,TRBD1,TRBV10-3,TRBJ1-2,TGTGCCATACGCCGGGGACAGGGGTATGGCTACACCTTC,CAIRRGQGYGYTF
NA,TRBD2,TRBV11-2,TRBJ2-7,TGTGCCAGCAGCTTACTAGCGGGGGGTTACGAGCAGTACTTC,CASSLLAGGYEQYF
NA,TRBD2,TRBV7-9,TRBJ2-1,TGTGCCAGCAGCATCCTAGCGGGGGGGCCTTTGGATGAGCAGTTCTTC,CASSILAGGPLDEQFF
NA,NA,TRBV5-1,TRBJ2-7,TGCGCCAGCAGCGTGGGACTTAACTCCTACGAGCAGTACTTC,CASSVGLNSYEQYF
few,NA,TRBV21-1,TRBJ2-4,TGTGCCAGCAGCAGAATAGCGGGAGGGGAAAACATTCAGTACTTC,CASSRIAGGENIQYF
NA,TRBD2,TRBV7-7,TRBJ2-2,TGTGCTAGCAGCTTAGTAGCGGGAGTGGCCACCGGGGAGCTGTTTTTT,CASSLVAGVATGELFF
NA,NA,TRBV7-2,TRBJ2-1,TGTGCCAGCAGCCCCATGAGACAACAGTTCTTC,CASSPMRQQFF
NA,TRBD1,TRBV6-5,TRBJ2-1,TGTGCCAGCCGGGACAGGGTTTTCGATGAGCAGTTCTTC,CASRDRVFDEQFF
NA,TRBD1,TRBV27,TRBJ2-7,TGTGCCAGCAGTTTAGGGACAGACTACGAGCAGTACTTC,CASSLGTDYEQYF
once,TRBD2,TRBV5-1,TRBJ2-1,TGCGCCAGCAGCGAACCCCCGGGAGGTTCCTACAATGAGCAGTTCTTC,CASSEPPGGSYNEQFF
NA,TRBD1,TRBV7-9,TRBJ2-7,TGTGCCAGCAGCTTAGGTGCCGGGACAGCTTACTACGAGCAGTACTTC,CASSLGAGTAYYEQYF
NA,NA,TRBV6-5,TRBJ1-4,TGTGCCTGCGGCCGGGTAGCAACTAATGAAAAACTGTTTTTT,CACGRVATNEKLFF
NA,TRBD1,TRBV19,TRBJ1-5,TGTGCCAGTAGTAGACAGGGGCAAGAGGATCAGCCCCAGCATTTT,CASSRQGQEDQPQHF
NA,NA,TRBV5-4,TRBJ1-1,TGTGCCAGCAGCTTTGAGCGGCTAGGGAACACTGAAGCTTTCTTT,CASSFERLGNTEAFF
NA,TRBD1,TRBV9,TRBJ1-3,TGTGCCAGCAGCCCGCAATCCAACAGGGGGCCTGGAAACACCATATATTTT,CASSPQSNRGPGNTIYF
NA,TRBD1,TRBV7-9,TRBJ2-7,TGTGCCAGCAGCCACCTAAGGACAGGTAACGCCTACGAGCAGTACTTC,CASSHLRTGNAYEQYF
NA,TRBD2,TRBV12-5,TRBJ2-1,TGTGCTAGTGGCCCTAGCGGGAGCTCCTACAATGAGCAGTTCTTC,CASGPSGSSYNEQFF
NA,TRBD2,TRBV10-1,TRBJ2-1,TGCGCCAGCAGTGAGAGCAGCGGGGGGGCATACAATGAGCAGTTCTTC,CASSESSGGAYNEQFF
NA,TRBD1,TRBV7-8,TRBJ2-1,TGTGCCAGCAGCGACGGGACAGGGGGCTACAATGAGCAGTTCTTC,CASSDGTGGYNEQFF
NA,TRBD2,TRBV5-1,TRBJ2-1,TGCGCCAGCAGCATCTCGACTAGCGGGGTTTACAATGAGCAGTTCTTC,CASSISTSGVYNEQFF
NA,NA,TRBV29-1,TRBJ2-1,TGCAGCGTTGACGGACATCGCTACGGGGAGCAGTTCTTC,CSVDGHRYGEQFF
NA,NA,TRBV5-4,TRBJ1-5,TGTGCCAGCAGCTTGGGGCCAGGGGCCAATCAGCCCCAGCATTTT,CASSLGPGANQPQHF
few,NA,TRBV6-5,TRBJ2-6,TGTGCCAGCACCCACGCGGCGTCCGGGGCCAACGTCCTGACTTTC,CASTHAASGANVLTF
NA,TRBD2,TRBV4-3,TRBJ2-7,TGCGCCAGCAGCCCCGGGCTAGCGGCCTACGAGCAGTACTTC,CASSPGLAAYEQYF
NA,NA,TRBV6-5,TRBJ2-7,TGTGCCAGCAGCCTTGACACTTTCTACGAGCAGTACTTC,CASSLDTFYEQYF
NA,TRBD2,TRBV2,TRBJ2-5,TGTGCCAGCTGTCCCTGGGCGGGGGGTTCAGCAGAGACCCAGTACTTC,CASCPWAGGSAETQYF
NA,NA,TRBV21-1,TRBJ2-7,TGTGCCAGCAGCAAAAACAGGTACGAGCAGTACTTC,CASSKNRYEQYF
NA,TRBD1,TRBV4-3,TRBJ1-2,TGCGCCAGCAGCCAAGATAATCTCGGACAGGGCCGGTTTTCATGGTATGGCTACACCTTC,CASSQDNLGQGRFSWYGYTF
NA,NA,TRBV4-3,TRBJ1-1,TGCGCCAGCAGCCAAGAGTTCCAGGATGCGGCTTTCTTT,CASSQEFQDAAFF